These 23 T cell receptor beta chains were sequenced from one sample in a study of graft-versus-host responses after intestinal transplantation (dated by TCRdb to 2020 to 2022). Receptors were amplified or captured by the immunoSEQ multiplex PCR assay. TCRdb carries this immuneACCESS record with in-frame sequences only. Its versions omit some clonotypes, under half of them owing to an unresolved V gene in the studies checked, with the rest unexplained. Within this sample are about 4,900 clones, with around 27% of them counted one time only. The ten most abundant clones make up 7.2% of the sample. Explained via the paper, the time point label denotes: cells obtained before transplantation from donor or recipient. In the mixed lymphocyte reactions, some 200,000 CFSE-labeled pre-transplant responders were plated with some 200,000 irradiated violet-dye-labeled stimulators and cultured for more than five days.

Sequencing used alloreactive CD8+ T cells from a mixed lymphocyte reaction culture, obtained before intestinal transplant. The cell subset or site tag for this specimen amounts to: CFSE-low proliferating T cells sorted from roughly 6-day pre-transplant mixed lymphocyte reaction (GvH or HvG direction). These receptors all come from a human patient who received an intestinal transplant.

This sequence joins TRBV7-6 and TRBJ2-3; 10 nucleotides align to TRBD2. This CDR3 region has 20 residues. CDR1 and CDR2 (germline): SGHVS, FNYEAQ. The V gene end was trimmed by 3 bases and the J gene end by 1 base; junction bases not matched to a gene: 16. The CDR3, as DNA: TGTGCCAGCAGCTTCGGAGGACCAGCGGGAGGGCCAGGCGGCACAGATACGCAGTATTTT. Translated: CASSFGGPAGGPGGTDTQYF.

CDR3 residues: CASSYLAGAVDTQYF. The CDR3 DNA reads TGTGCCAGCAGTTACTTAGCGGGAGCGGTCGATACGCAGTATTTT. The rearrangement links TRBV6-6 to TRBJ2-3, with 9 nucleotides matching TRBD2. This CDR3 is 15 amino acids long. Per germline, CDR1 MNHNY and CDR2 SVGAGI (reference sequence). The V gene end was trimmed by 1 base and the J gene end by 6 bases; junction bases not matched to a gene: 5.

This chain links TRBV15 with TRBJ2-7, with TRBD2 matching 7 bases. This CDR3 spans 17 amino acids. The ends lost 3 bases at V and 3 bases at J; junction bases unmatched: 14. The germline gives CDR1 LNHNV, CDR2 YYDKDF (reference sequence). The CDR3 is CATSRVLYSGLGYEQYF. In DNA form, the CDR3 reads TGTGCCACCAGCAGGGTCCTCTATAGCGGGCTTGGCTACGAGCAGTACTTC.

V usage is TRBV6-1 and J usage is TRBJ2-1; 11 nucleotides align to TRBD2. The V and J ends lost 5 bases and 9 bases, in that order; junction bases with no gene match: 9. The germline CDR1 and CDR2 sequences are MNHNS and SASEGT. The CDR3 contains 15 residues. In nucleotides, the CDR3 is TGTGCCAGCAGTTTAGCGGGAGGGGCCTTGGGTGAGCAGTTCTTC. Its protein product is CASSLAGGALGEQFF.

V gene TRBV5-1 combines with J gene TRBJ2-1, with 8 bases identical to TRBD1. Germline V gene sequence: CDR1 SGHRS, CDR2 YFSETQ. The length of the CDR3 is 15 residues. Germline trimming cut 3 bases from V and 0 bases from J; bases unmatched to any gene: 2. CDR3 nucleotides: TGCGCCAGCAGCTGGACAGGGAGCTCCTACAATGAGCAGTTCTTC. It encodes CASSWTGSSYNEQFF.

This clone appeared once. The chain employs TRBV5-6 and TRBJ2-7; 8 nucleotides line up with TRBD2. The germline V gene has CDR1 SGHDT and CDR2 YYEEEE. This CDR3 has 15 amino acids. V lost 1 base to trimming and J lost 3 bases; unmatched junction nucleotides: 6. The CDR3 DNA reads as TGTGCCAGCAGCTTGTTAGCGGGGTCTTTCTACGAGCAGTACTTC. Its translation is CASSLLAGSFYEQYF.

This clone is categorized as medium-sized. The rearrangement links TRBV5-1 to TRBJ2-7, with D tentatively TRBD2 (5 bases). V lost 0 bases to trimming and J lost 2 bases, with 9 bases between them. Germline CDR1 is SGHRS and CDR2 is YFSETQ. This CDR3 spans 14 amino acids. The CDR3 nucleotides are TGCGCCAGCAGCTTGGGGACGGGAACCTACGAGCAGTACTTC. Translating it yields CASSLGTGTYEQYF. Together with reference TRBV5-1 and TRBJ2-7, the CDR3 gives the full variable domain: KAGVTQTPRYLIKTRGQQVTLSCSPISGHRSVSWYQQTPGQGLQFLFEYFSETQRNKGNFPGRFSGRQFSNSRSEMNVSTLELGDSALYLCASSLGTGTYEQYFGPGTRLTVT.

This clone is deemed large (0.1 to 1%). This rearrangement joins TRBV28 to TRBJ1-1; D is ambiguous. Trimming took off 10 bases at V and 8 bases at J, with 11 bases between the two ends. This CDR3 has 10 residues. Looked up from germline, CDR1 is MDHEN and CDR2 is SYDVKM. The CDR3 loop reads CATGPLEAFF. DNA of the CDR3: TGTGCCACCGGACCGTTAGAAGCTTTCTTT. The whole variable domain, remainder taken from reference TRBV28 and TRBJ1-1, is DVKVTQSSRYLVKRTGEKVFLECVQDMDHENMFWYRQDPGLGLRLIYFSYDVKMKEKGDIPEGYSVSREKKERFSLILESASTNQTSMYLCATGPLEAFFGQGTRLTVV.

This clone is medium-sized (0.01 to 0.1%) in the sample. J is TRBJ2-3 and V is TRBV9, with 11 bases lining up with TRBD1. The CDR3 spans 16 residues. The germline V gene encodes CDR1 SGDLS and CDR2 YYNGEE. The V segment lost 0 bases and the J segment 5 bases; nucleotides outside the gene matches: 5. The DNA for the CDR3 is TGTGCCAGCAGCGTAGTGGGACAGGGGGTCTTAGATACGCAGTATTTT. This encodes CASSVVGQGVLDTQYF. The full variable domain, rest sourced from reference TRBV9 and TRBJ2-3, is DSGVTQTPKHLITATGQRVTLRCSPRSGDLSVYWYQQSLDQGLQFLIQYYNGEERAKGNILERFSAQQFPDLHSELNLSSLELGDSALYFCASSVVGQGVLDTQYFGPGTRLTVL.

This clone has just a few counts. This sequence joins TRBV4-3 and TRBJ1-1, with a weak D call TRBD1 (5 bases). Per the germline V gene, CDR1 is LGHNA and CDR2 is YSLEER. Between the trimmed V and J ends, which lost 4 bases and 1 base, there was a span of 7 bases. The CDR3 consists of 13 residues. CDR3 nucleotide sequence: TGCGCCAGCAGCCTGCAGGGGAACACTGAAGCTTTCTTT. Protein product: CASSLQGNTEAFF.

This chain links TRBV27 with TRBJ2-2; perhaps TRBD2 as D (5 bases). Germline V CDR1 and CDR2: MNHEY, SMNVEV (reference sequence). The CDR3 loop spans 15 amino acids. Trimming pared 5 bases from V and 5 bases from J, leaving 15 bases between. The CDR3 sequence: CASSLFPGDTGELFF. The DNA of the CDR3 is TGTGCCAGCAGTCTATTCCCCGGGGATACCGGGGAGCTGTTTTTT.

The chain is built from TRBV5-6 and TRBJ2-1; a possible D gene is TRBD1 (6 bases). The CDR3 extends over 15 amino acids. The germline V gene encodes CDR1 SGHDT and CDR2 YYEEEE. Trimming took off 4 bases at V and 0 bases at J, with 11 bases between the two ends. The CDR3 region is CASSLTGSSYNEQFF. In nucleotides, the CDR3 is TGTGCCAGCAGCCTCACAGGGAGCTCCTACAATGAGCAGTTCTTC.

The J gene is TRBJ2-1, the V gene TRBV27; D ambiguous. Germline-derived CDR1 and CDR2 are MNHEY and SMNVEV (reference sequence). This CDR3 has 15 residues. The V and J ends lost 5 bases and 0 bases respectively, with 11 bases between them. CDR3 residues: CASSQGSSSYNEQFF. The CDR3 nucleotides read TGTGCCAGCAGTCAAGGCAGCAGCTCCTACAATGAGCAGTTCTTC.

This clone was seen only once. The V and J genes are TRBV2 and TRBJ2-7; D assignment may be TRBD1 or TRBD2 (6 bases each). Germline V lookup: CDR1 SNHLY, CDR2 FYNNEI. The CDR3 is made up of 12 amino acids. With 5 bases removed from V and 5 bases from J, the gap between germline ends came to 10 bases. The CDR3 reads CASSRGLHEQYF. CDR3 DNA sequence: TGTGCCAGCAGTCGGGGGCTCCACGAGCAGTACTTC.

The chain links TRBV6-5 to TRBJ1-5; TRBD1 aligns across 11 bases. This CDR3 region has 15 residues. Looked up from germline, CDR1 is MNHEY and CDR2 is SVGAGI. The trim removed 4 bases at V and 5 bases at J, leaving 4 bases unmatched. The CDR3 region has the DNA TGTGCCAGCAGTTCGCGGACAGGGGGCGATCAGCCCCAGCATTTT. This encodes CASSSRTGGDQPQHF.

This chain connects TRBV5-5 to TRBJ1-2, with D uncertain. CDR1 and CDR2 from the germline V gene are SGHKS and YYEKEE (reference sequence). This CDR3 comprises 16 residues. V lost 7 bases and J lost 4, with 23 bases in between. CDR3 sequence reads: CASWVSISRKTYGYTF. Here the CDR3 DNA reads TGTGCCAGCTGGGTTAGTATCTCGCGAAAGACCTATGGCTACACCTTC.

In this sample, this clone turned up a few times. Given a much more abundant clone one base away, this may be a read error. The chain links TRBV28 to TRBJ1-5; 7 positions agree with TRBD1. Germline V CDR1 and CDR2: MDHEN, SYDVKM. J lost 2 bases, V lost 6 bases, and 7 bases had no gene match. The CDR3 has 15 amino acids. The CDR3 DNA is TGTGCCAGCAGGGGACAGTGTGCGCGCAATCAGCCCCAGCATTTT. It encodes CASRGQCARNQPQHF.

This clone was recorded a few times. This chain uses TRBV4-1 with TRBJ2-7; 10 positions agree with TRBD2. Germline loops: CDR1 MGHRA, CDR2 YSYEKL. J was trimmed by 3 bases and V by 1 base; bases with no gene match: 9. The length of the CDR3 is 17 residues. The CDR3 is CASSQAMWLAGDYEQYF. The CDR3, as DNA: TGCGCCAGCAGCCAAGCAATGTGGCTAGCGGGAGACTACGAGCAGTACTTC.

This chain uses TRBV6-5 with TRBJ2-1; 9 nucleotides match TRBD2. V gave up 6 bases and J gave up 4 bases; unmatched junction bases: 7. This CDR3 has 15 amino acids. The germline V gene has CDR1 MNHEY and CDR2 SVGAGI. The CDR3 nucleotides read TGTGCCAGCAGCCGCCTAGCGGGGCTATACAATGAGCAGTTCTTC. This codes for CASSRLAGLYNEQFF.

Only one count was recorded for this clone. The chain joins TRBV2 to TRBJ2-2, with unresolved D. Germline values: CDR1 SNHLY, CDR2 FYNNEI. The CDR3 contains 14 residues. Trimming removed 3 bases from V and 0 bases from J, with 5 bases in between. The DNA of the CDR3 is TGTGCCAGCAGTGAGGCGCCGAACACCGGGGAGCTGTTTTTT. This encodes CASSEAPNTGELFF.

The chain recombines TRBV7-6 with TRBJ1-1; no firm D call. Germline loops: CDR1 SGHVS, CDR2 FNYEAQ. This CDR3 is built from 14 residues. The V end lost 3 bases, the J end lost 0 bases, and 8 bases lay between the germline ends. For the CDR3, the DNA is TGTGCCAGCAGCTTTATGGGGATGAACACTGAAGCTTTCTTT. Encoded protein: CASSFMGMNTEAFF.

This clone has more than one count but fewer than ten. V is TRBV7-9 and J is TRBJ2-5, with D uncertain. Germline V lookup: CDR1 SEHNR, CDR2 FQNEAQ (reference sequence). The CDR3 runs 13 residues. V was pared by 5 bases and J by 1 base, with 8 bases between. The CDR3 region has the DNA TGTGCCAGCAGCCTGAGCGTCCAAGAGACCCAGTACTTC. It yields the protein CASSLSVQETQYF.

This clone was counted only a few times. This sequence joins TRBV4-1 and TRBJ1-3; no clear D. Germline V gives CDR1 MGHRA, CDR2 YSYEKL. Trimming cost V 2 bases and J 4 bases, with 15 bases left between them. The CDR3 extends over 16 amino acids. The CDR3 region has the DNA TGCGCCAGCAGCCAATGGGTTGGCCGACCAGGAAACACCATATATTTT. Protein sequence: CASSQWVGRPGNTIYF.